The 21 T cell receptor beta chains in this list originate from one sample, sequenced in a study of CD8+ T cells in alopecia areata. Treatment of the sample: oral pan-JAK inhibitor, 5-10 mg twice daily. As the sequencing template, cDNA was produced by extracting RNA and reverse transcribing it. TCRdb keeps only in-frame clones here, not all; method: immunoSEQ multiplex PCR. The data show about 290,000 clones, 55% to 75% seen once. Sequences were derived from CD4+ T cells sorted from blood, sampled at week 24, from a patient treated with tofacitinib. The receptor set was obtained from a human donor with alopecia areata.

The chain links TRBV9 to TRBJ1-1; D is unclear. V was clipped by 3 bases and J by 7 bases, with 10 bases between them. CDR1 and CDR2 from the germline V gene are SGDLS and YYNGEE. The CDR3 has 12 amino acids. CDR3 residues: CASSAAGSEAFF. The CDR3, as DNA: TGTGCCAGCAGCGCCGCGGGGAGTGAAGCTTTCTTT.

The CDR3 loop is CASRDTSGNYEQYF. In DNA form, the CDR3 reads TGTGCCAGCAGGGATACTAGCGGGAATTACGAGCAGTACTTC. The chain links TRBV7-9 to TRBJ2-7; 10 bases match TRBD2. The CDR3 spans 14 residues. Germline CDR1 reads SEHNR; CDR2 reads FQNEAQ (reference sequence). Germline trimming cut 6 bases from V and 4 bases from J; bases unmatched to any gene: 6. Supplemented by reference TRBV7-9 and TRBJ2-7, the full variable domain reads DTGVSQNPRHKITKRGQNVTFRCDPISEHNRLYWYRQTLGQGPEFLTYFQNEAQLEKSRLLSDRFSAERPKGSFSTLEIQRTEQGDSAMYLCASRDTSGNYEQYFGPGTRLTVT.

Written as DNA, the CDR3 is TGCGCCAGCAGCTTGGCCGGGTTCAGGGACAGGCAATATAATTCACCCCTCCACTTT. Its translation: CASSLAGFRDRQYNSPLHF. The gene calls are TRBV5-1 and TRBJ1-6; TRBD1 matches at 8 bases. CDR3 length equals 19 residues. Trimming removed 0 bases from V and 4 bases from J; junction bases left unmatched: 12. Germline V gene lookup returns CDR1 SGHRS and CDR2 YFSETQ.

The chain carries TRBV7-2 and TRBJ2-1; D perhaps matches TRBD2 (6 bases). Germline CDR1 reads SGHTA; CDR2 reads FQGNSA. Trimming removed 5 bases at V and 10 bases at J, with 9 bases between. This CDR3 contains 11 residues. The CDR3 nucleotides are TGTGCCAGCAGCCCGGGACTGGAGCAGTTCTTC. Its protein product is CASSPGLEQFF.

CDR3 in amino acids: CASSPRFLGRNSPLHF. Written as DNA, the CDR3 is TGTGCCAGCAGCCCGAGATTTCTAGGGCGTAATTCACCCCTCCACTTT. The chain couples TRBV28 to TRBJ1-6; no firm D call. The V gene lost 6 bases and the J gene lost 6 bases, with 18 bases spanning the gap. Germline CDR1 is MDHEN and CDR2 is SYDVKM. This CDR3 is built from 16 residues.

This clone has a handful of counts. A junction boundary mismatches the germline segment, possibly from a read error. This chain's CDR3 is CASSEVTGWVQETQYF. The CDR3 DNA sequence: TGTGCCAGCAGTGAAGTCACAGGGTGGGTCCAAGAGACCCAGTACTTC. This rearrangement joins TRBV10-3 to TRBJ2-5; a weak D match, TRBD1 (6 bases). Germline assignment: CDR1 ENHRY and CDR2 SYGVKD. The CDR3 has 16 amino acids.

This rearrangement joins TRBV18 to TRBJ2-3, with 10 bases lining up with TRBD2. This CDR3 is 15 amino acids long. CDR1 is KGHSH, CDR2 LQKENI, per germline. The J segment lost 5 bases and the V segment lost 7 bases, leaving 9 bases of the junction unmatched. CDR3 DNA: TGTGCCAGCTTGGGAAGCGGGGGGGCCGGAGATACGCAGTATTTT. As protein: CASLGSGGAGDTQYF.

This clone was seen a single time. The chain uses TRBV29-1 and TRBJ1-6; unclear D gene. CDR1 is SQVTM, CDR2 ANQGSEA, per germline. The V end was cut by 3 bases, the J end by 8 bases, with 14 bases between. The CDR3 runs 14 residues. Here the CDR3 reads CSVELNGRDSPLHF. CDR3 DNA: TGCAGCGTTGAGTTGAACGGGAGGGATTCACCCCTCCACTTT.

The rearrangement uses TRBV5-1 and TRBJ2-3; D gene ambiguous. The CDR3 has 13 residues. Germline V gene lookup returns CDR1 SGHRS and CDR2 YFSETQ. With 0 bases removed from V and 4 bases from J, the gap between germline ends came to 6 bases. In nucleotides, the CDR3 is TGCGCCAGCAGCTTGGAATCGGCAGATACGCAGTATTTT. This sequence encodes CASSLESADTQYF.

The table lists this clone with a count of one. In DNA, the CDR3 is TGTGCCAGCACCCGGGCCGGGGCTTCCGAGCAGTACTTC. Translated: CASTRAGASEQYF. The chain is built from TRBV7-9 and TRBJ2-7; D is perhaps TRBD1 or TRBD2 (5 bases each). The V gene lost 7 bases and the J gene lost 6 bases, with 16 bases spanning the gap. CDR1 and CDR2 from the germline V gene are SEHNR and FQNEAQ (reference sequence). This CDR3 region has 13 residues.

CDR3 region: CASKRGGLRGEQYF. The DNA of the CDR3 is TGTGCCAGTAAACGCGGCGGTTTGCGAGGCGAGCAGTACTTC. This sequence joins TRBV19 and TRBJ2-7, with D hard to call. V was clipped by 7 bases and J by 6 bases, with 19 bases between them. The CDR3 runs to 14 residues. CDR1 is LNHDA, CDR2 SQIVND, per germline (reference sequence).

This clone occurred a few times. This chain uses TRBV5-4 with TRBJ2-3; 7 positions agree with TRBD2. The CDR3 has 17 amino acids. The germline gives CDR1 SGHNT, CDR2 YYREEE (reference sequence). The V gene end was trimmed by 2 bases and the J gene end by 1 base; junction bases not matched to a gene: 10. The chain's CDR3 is CASSFGGGGPRTDTQYF. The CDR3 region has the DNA TGTGCCAGCAGCTTTGGTGGCGGGGGACCCCGCACAGATACGCAGTATTTT.

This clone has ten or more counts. The CDR3, as DNA: TGTGCCAGCAACAGCGGGGGGGATACGCAGTATTTT. Its protein is CASNSGGDTQYF. The chain links TRBV7-9 to TRBJ2-3; the match to TRBD2 covers 9 bases. The CDR3 totals 12 residues. Trimming at V came to 7 bases and at J to 6 bases, leaving 2 bases not matched to a gene. Germline V gene sequence: CDR1 SEHNR, CDR2 FQNEAQ (reference sequence).

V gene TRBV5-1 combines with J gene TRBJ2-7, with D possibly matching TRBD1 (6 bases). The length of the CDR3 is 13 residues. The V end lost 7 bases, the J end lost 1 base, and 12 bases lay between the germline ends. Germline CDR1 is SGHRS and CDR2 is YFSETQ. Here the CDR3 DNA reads TGCGCCAGCGCCACGACAGGTTCCTACGAGCAGTACTTC. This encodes CASATTGSYEQYF. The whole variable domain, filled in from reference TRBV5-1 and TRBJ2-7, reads KAGVTQTPRYLIKTRGQQVTLSCSPISGHRSVSWYQQTPGQGLQFLFEYFSETQRNKGNFPGRFSGRQFSNSRSEMNVSTLELGDSALYLCASATTGSYEQYFGPGTRLTVT.

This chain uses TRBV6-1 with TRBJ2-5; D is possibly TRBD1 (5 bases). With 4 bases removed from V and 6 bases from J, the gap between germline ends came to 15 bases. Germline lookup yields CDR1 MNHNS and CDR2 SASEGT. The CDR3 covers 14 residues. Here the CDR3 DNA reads TGTGCCAGCAGTGGGTCAGGGATCATGAAGACCCAGTACTTC. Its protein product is CASSGSGIMKTQYF.

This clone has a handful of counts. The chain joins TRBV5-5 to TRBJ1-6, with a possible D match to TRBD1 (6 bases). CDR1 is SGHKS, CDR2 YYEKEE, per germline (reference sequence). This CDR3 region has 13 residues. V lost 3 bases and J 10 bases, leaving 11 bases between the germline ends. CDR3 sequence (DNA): TGTGCCAGCAGCTCAGCAGGGGACTCACCCCTCCACTTT. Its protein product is CASSSAGDSPLHF.

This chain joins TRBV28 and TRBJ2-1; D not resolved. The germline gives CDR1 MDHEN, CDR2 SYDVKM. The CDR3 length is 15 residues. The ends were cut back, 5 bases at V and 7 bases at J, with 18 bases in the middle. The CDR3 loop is CASSLSQTAGNEQFF. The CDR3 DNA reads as TGTGCCAGCAGTCTGTCCCAAACCGCCGGGAATGAGCAGTTCTTC.

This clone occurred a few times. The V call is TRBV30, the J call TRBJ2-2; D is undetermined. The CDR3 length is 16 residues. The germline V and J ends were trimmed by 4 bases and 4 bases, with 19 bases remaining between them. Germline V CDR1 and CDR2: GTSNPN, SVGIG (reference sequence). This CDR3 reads CAWIPKSPLATGELFF. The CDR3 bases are TGTGCCTGGATCCCGAAGTCACCTCTGGCCACCGGGGAGCTGTTTTTT.

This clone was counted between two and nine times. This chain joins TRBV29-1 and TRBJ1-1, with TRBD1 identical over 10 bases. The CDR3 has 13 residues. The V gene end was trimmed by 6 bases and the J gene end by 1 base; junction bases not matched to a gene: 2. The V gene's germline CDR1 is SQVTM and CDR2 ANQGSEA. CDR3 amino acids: CSVDRGRNTEAFF. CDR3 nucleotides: TGCAGCGTAGACAGGGGGCGGAACACTGAAGCTTTCTTT. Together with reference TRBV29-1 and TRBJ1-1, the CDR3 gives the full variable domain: SAVISQKPSRDICQRGTSLTIQCQVDSQVTMMFWYRQQPGQSLTLIATANQGSEATYESGFVIDKFPISRPNLTFSTLTVSNMSPEDSSIYLCSVDRGRNTEAFFGQGTRLTVV.

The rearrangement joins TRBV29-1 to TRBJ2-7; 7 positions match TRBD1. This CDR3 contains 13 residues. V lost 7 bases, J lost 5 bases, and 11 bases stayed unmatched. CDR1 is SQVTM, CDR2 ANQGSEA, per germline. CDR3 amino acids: CSAQMTGLNEQYF. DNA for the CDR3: TGCAGCGCTCAAATGACAGGGCTGAACGAGCAGTACTTC.

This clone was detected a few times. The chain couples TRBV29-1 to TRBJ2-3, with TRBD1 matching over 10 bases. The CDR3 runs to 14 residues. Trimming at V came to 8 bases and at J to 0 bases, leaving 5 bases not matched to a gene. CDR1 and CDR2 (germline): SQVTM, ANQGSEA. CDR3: CSSRTGGSTDTQYF. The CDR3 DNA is TGCAGCTCAAGGACAGGGGGGAGCACAGATACGCAGTATTTT.